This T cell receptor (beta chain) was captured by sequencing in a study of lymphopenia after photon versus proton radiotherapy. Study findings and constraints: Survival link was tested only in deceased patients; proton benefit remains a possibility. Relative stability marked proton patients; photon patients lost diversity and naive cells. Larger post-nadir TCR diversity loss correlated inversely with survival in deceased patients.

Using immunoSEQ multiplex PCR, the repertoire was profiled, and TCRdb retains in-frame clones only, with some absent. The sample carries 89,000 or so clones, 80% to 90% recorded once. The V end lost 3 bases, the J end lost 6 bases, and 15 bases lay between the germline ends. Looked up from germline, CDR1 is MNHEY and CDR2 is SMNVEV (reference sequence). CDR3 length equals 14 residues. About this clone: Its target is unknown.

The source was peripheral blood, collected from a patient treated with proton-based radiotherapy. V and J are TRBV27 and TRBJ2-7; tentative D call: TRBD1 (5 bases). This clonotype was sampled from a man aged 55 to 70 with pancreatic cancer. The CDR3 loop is CASSLLDRTAEQYF. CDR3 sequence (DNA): TGTGCCAGCAGTTTGTTAGACAGAACAGCCGAGCAGTACTTC.